A single sample gave rise to the 2 T cell receptor beta chains below, sequenced in a study of T cell responses to AZD1222 COVID-19 vaccine. TCRdb keeps only in-frame clones here, not all; method: immunoSEQ multiplex PCR. The repertoire has about 180,000 clones, about 85% of them found once; the top ten carry less than 3%. This sample comprised peripheral blood, obtained on day 0 of AZD1222 vaccination. Receptors originate from an adult in good health.

There are a few counts of this clone. CDR3: CASSGSGTGLYEQYF. The DNA for the CDR3 is TGTGCCAGCAGCGGATCCGGGACGGGACTCTACGAGCAGTACTTC. This sequence joins TRBV3-1 (or the pseudogene TRBV3-2) and TRBJ2-7; tentative D call: TRBD2 (6 bases). Germline V CDR1 and CDR2: LGHDT, YNNKEL (reference sequence). The CDR3 is 15 residues long. V dropped 5 bases and J dropped 3 bases, with 17 bases sitting between them.

This clone has more than one count but fewer than ten. Other DNA sequences within the sample encode an identical CDR3. V gene TRBV5-1 combines with J gene TRBJ1-2; D may be TRBD1 (5 bases). Germline loops: CDR1 SGHRS, CDR2 YFSETQ. The CDR3 spans 13 residues. Trimming took off 0 bases at V and 2 bases at J, with 5 bases between the two ends. The CDR3 coding sequence is TGCGCCAGCAGCTTGGGGGGGAACTATGGCTACACCTTC. This encodes CASSLGGNYGYTF.